These T cell receptor beta chains were read from a single sample in a study of cytomegalovirus exposure and HLA in healthy donors. Assay: immunoSEQ multiplex PCR; the TCRdb copy retains only in-frame clones and omits some. Counted here are approximately 90,000 clones, roughly 63% occurring once; the ten biggest clones make up around 6.3%. The source material was PBMCs. Source of these receptors: a woman in her twenties or thirties in good health and CMV-seronegative. Each CDR3 is given with its conserved first and last residue. The D gene is left open where the match is weak. Clone size appears in some rows only: once, few, many, or a class for an expanded clone.

J gene	clone size	D gene	V gene	CDR3 DNA	CDR3 protein
TRBJ1-1	NA	NA	TRBV6-5	TGTGCCAGCAAGTTATGGCGGGAGGGAGACACTGAAGCTTTCTTT	CASKLWREGDTEAFF
TRBJ2-5	NA	TRBD1	TRBV11-1	TGTGCCAGCAGCTTAGGGGACAGACTTGGGACCCAGTACTTC	CASSLGDRLGTQYF
TRBJ2-7	few	NA	TRBV5-1	TGCGCCAGCAGCTTGGCCGGCGGCTCCTACGAGCAGTACTTC	CASSLAGGSYEQYF
TRBJ2-1	NA	TRBD2	TRBV7-2	TGTGCCAGCAGCCCCGGGACTAGCGGGATCGATGAGCAGTTCTTC	CASSPGTSGIDEQFF
TRBJ2-3	NA	TRBD2	TRBV10-3	TGTGCCACCCTAGCGGCGGGCACAGATACGCAGTATTTT	CATLAAGTDTQYF
TRBJ1-2	few	TRBD1	TRBV29-1	TGCAGCGTTGAAGAGGGAACAGGGGCAGAACCCTATGGCTACACCTTC	CSVEEGTGAEPYGYTF
TRBJ2-7	NA	NA	TRBV7-2	TGTGCCAGCAGCTTTAGCGGAACCTCCTACTACGAGCAGTACTTC	CASSFSGTSYYEQYF
TRBJ2-3	once	TRBD2	TRBV7-9	TGTGCCAGCAGCTTAGCACTAGCGGACCTCACAGATACGCAGTATTTT	CASSLALADLTDTQYF
TRBJ1-1	NA	NA	TRBV28	TGTGCCAGCAGTTTTCCCGTAAGAGGCACTGAAGCTTTCTTT	CASSFPVRGTEAFF
TRBJ1-6	NA	NA	TRBV4-1	TGCGCCAGCAGCCAAGAAGGCACAGGTTCACCCCTCCACTTT	CASSQEGTGSPLHF
TRBJ2-1	once	NA	TRBV4-3	TGCGCCAGCAGCCAAGCGGTACAGGGGGGGTATAATGAGCAGTTCTTC	CASSQAVQGGYNEQFF
TRBJ2-7	NA	NA	TRBV28	TGTGCCAGCAGTTTATCCCGCGAGCAGTACTTC	CASSLSREQYF
TRBJ1-1	NA	NA	TRBV6-1	TGTGCCAGCAGTGAAAGCTTTGTCACTGAAGCTTTCTTT	CASSESFVTEAFF
TRBJ2-5	NA	TRBD1	TRBV11-3	TGTGCCAGCAGCCAGGGACAGGGCAAAGAGACCCAGTACTTC	CASSQGQGKETQYF
TRBJ1-5	NA	TRBD1	TRBV9	TGTGCCAGCAGCGTAGCTACAGGGGATCAGCCCCAGCATTTT	CASSVATGDQPQHF
TRBJ2-7	NA	NA	TRBV19	TGTGCCAGTAGACTAGGTTCCGGACCGGCCTACGAGCAGTACTTC	CASRLGSGPAYEQYF
TRBJ1-3	once	NA	TRBV9	TGTGCCAGCACCCCGGGACACAGCTCTGGAAACACCATATATTTT	CASTPGHSSGNTIYF
TRBJ2-3	few	NA	TRBV12-5	TGTGCTAGTGGTTCACAGGAGGGAGCGAATACGCAGTATTTT	CASGSQEGANTQYF
TRBJ1-2	NA	NA	TRBV5-1	TGCGCCAGCAGCGAACCTGGACAACACTATGGCTACACCTTC	CASSEPGQHYGYTF
TRBJ1-1	few	NA	TRBV30	TGTGCCTGGAGTGTATCGGGCCAGGGTGTTGGAGCTTTCTTT	CAWSVSGQGVGAFF
TRBJ2-5	NA	NA	TRBV30	TGTGCCTGGAGTGTCCTGCGGATCCAAGAGACCCAGTACTTC	CAWSVLRIQETQYF
TRBJ2-7	NA	NA	TRBV6-6	TGTGCCAGCACGTCCAGGGGTTATTACGAGCAGTACTTC	CASTSRGYYEQYF
TRBJ2-2	NA	NA	TRBV14	TGTGCCAGCAGACGGACTGAGACCGGGGAGCTGTTTTTT	CASRRTETGELFF
TRBJ2-1	once	NA	TRBV6-5	TGTGCCAGCAACAGACTAGGAACCTACAATGAGCAGTTCTTC	CASNRLGTYNEQFF
TRBJ2-7	NA	NA	TRBV5-6	TGTGCCAGCAGCTTGGGACAGACGGGACTTTACGAGCAGTACTTC	CASSLGQTGLYEQYF
TRBJ1-2	few	TRBD1	TRBV6-5	TGTGCCAGCAGGGCGGACAGGGAGCGCTACACCTTC	CASRADRERYTF
TRBJ1-2	NA	NA	TRBV6-1	TGTGCCAGCAGTGTAGGGGTCGACTATGGCTACACCTTC	CASSVGVDYGYTF
TRBJ2-7	few	TRBD2	TRBV28	TGTGCCAGCAGTCCCCGGGGGAGCGGGAGTAACAAGCAGTACTTC	CASSPRGSGSNKQYF
TRBJ2-7	NA	TRBD2	TRBV2	TGTGCCAGCTTGAGAGGGGCTAGCGGGAGCTCCTACGAGCAGTACTTC	CASLRGASGSSYEQYF
TRBJ1-5	NA	NA	TRBV28	TGTGCCAGTTTGGACTGGGGGGGAGGCAATCAGCCCCAGCATTTT	CASLDWGGGNQPQHF
TRBJ1-5	NA	NA	TRBV29-1	TGCAGCGTTGACGAGGGAAGTCAGCCCCAGCATTTT	CSVDEGSQPQHF
TRBJ1-2	NA	TRBD1	TRBV19	TGTGCCAGTAGGACTCCGGGACAGGGGAACTATGGCTACACCTTC	CASRTPGQGNYGYTF
TRBJ1-5	NA	NA	TRBV7-2	TGTGCCAGCAGCTTAGAGGCCAGGAGGAGTCAGCCCCAGCATTTT	CASSLEARRSQPQHF
TRBJ1-4	NA	NA	TRBV15	TGTGCCACCAGCAGAGACAGGTTTAATGAAAAACTGTTTTTT	CATSRDRFNEKLFF
TRBJ1-1	NA	TRBD1	TRBV27	TGTGCCAGCACTCCGGGACAGGGGAACACTGAAGCTTTCTTT	CASTPGQGNTEAFF
TRBJ2-3	NA	NA	TRBV9	TGTGCCAGCAGCGCAGGGGAGACGCAGTATTTT	CASSAGETQYF
TRBJ1-1	NA	TRBD1	TRBV6-1	TGTGCCAGCAGTGTCACGGACAGGGGGCTTGAAGCTTTCTTT	CASSVTDRGLEAFF
TRBJ1-1	NA	NA	TRBV19	TGTGCCAGTAAAACCACAGGGTTGGGAGTGAACACTGAAGCTTTCTTT	CASKTTGLGVNTEAFF
TRBJ2-3	NA	TRBD2	TRBV7-2	TGTGCCAGCAGCTTAGCGCCGGTAGCGGGAGGGCCCACAGATACGCAGTATTTT	CASSLAPVAGGPTDTQYF
TRBJ2-1	NA	NA	TRBV21-1	TGTGCCAGCAGCAGTTCTAGCGGGGGGCCCCTAGGGGATGAGCAGTTCTTC	CASSSSSGGPLGDEQFF
TRBJ2-7	NA	TRBD2	TRBV27	TGTGCCAGCAGTCAATGGGGTAGCGGGAGGATTTACGAGCAGTACTTC	CASSQWGSGRIYEQYF
TRBJ2-7	NA	NA	TRBV2	TGTGCCAGCCGCCTCAGCGGCCACGCGTACGAGCAGTACTTC	CASRLSGHAYEQYF
TRBJ2-7	NA	NA	TRBV5-8	TGTGCCAGCAGCTTTAACGTGGGGACCGGGACTGTCTCCTACGAGCAGTACTTC	CASSFNVGTGTVSYEQYF
TRBJ2-2	NA	TRBD2	TRBV4-2	TGTGCCAGCAGCCAAGGGACTAGCGGGAGGAACACCGGGGAGCTGTTTTTT	CASSQGTSGRNTGELFF
TRBJ2-7	once	NA	TRBV5-5	TGTGCCAGCAGCTTGGAGAGAACCGCCCCCCTACGCGAGCAGTACTTC	CASSLERTAPLREQYF
TRBJ2-7	NA	NA	TRBV27	TGTGCCAGCAGTTTATCGGGGACTCACGAGGTTGGGCAGCAGTACTTC	CASSLSGTHEVGQQYF
TRBJ2-3	once	TRBD1	TRBV11-2	TGTGCCAGCAACTTCGGGACAGGGGATAGAAGTCGTACAGATACGCAGTATTTT	CASNFGTGDRSRTDTQYF
TRBJ1-5	once	NA	TRBV4-2	TGTGCCAGCAGCCAAGATCGGGGAAGCGGGTCGGGCAATCAGCCCCAGCATTTT	CASSQDRGSGSGNQPQHF
TRBJ2-3	few	NA	TRBV10-3	TGTGCCATCGGGTCGCAAGCGGCAGATACGCAGTATTTT	CAIGSQAADTQYF
TRBJ2-7	few	TRBD2	TRBV6-5	TGTGCCAGCAGTTACTCTCGGCTAGCGGGAGGCGGCGAGCAGTACTTC	CASSYSRLAGGGEQYF
TRBJ2-5	few	NA	TRBV5-1	TGCGCCAGCCGGGAGCCCCAAGAGACCCAGTACTTC	CASREPQETQYF
TRBJ2-3	NA	NA	TRBV7-2	TGTGCCAGCCAGGGGTCCACAGATACGCAGTATTTT	CASQGSTDTQYF
TRBJ1-1	NA	NA	TRBV6-5	TGTGCCAGCAGTTACTCGTATCAAGCTTTCTTT	CASSYSYQAFF